This TCR beta chain derives from a study of T-cell memory formation after mild COVID-19. Looked up from germline, CDR1 is SGHVS and CDR2 is FQNEAQ. This CDR3 is 15 amino acids long. This clonotype was recorded a few times. One end of the junction is discordant with germline, which a read error may explain. TCRdb re-called the 5' RACE reads through MiXCR, storing one row per CDR3 protein. The repertoire holds some 120,000 distinct CDR3 sequences, with roughly 6% as singletons. The chain joins TRBV7-8 to TRBJ2-1; D is perhaps TRBD1 (6 bases). This receptor was identified in an adult woman who had mild COVID-19 (a few samples of this study predate the infection). Cell type and time point are not known. Material for sequencing was PBMCs or a T cell subset sorted from them (not recorded which). This CDR3 reads CASSLGGPGDNEQFF. The CDR3 nucleotides are TGTGCCAGCAGCTTAGGGGGGCCAGGTGACAATGAACAGTTCTTC.